The 4 T cell receptor beta chains below all came from one sample that was sequenced in a study of blood T cell repertoires in COVID-19. Sequencing used immunoSEQ multiplex PCR; TCRdb keeps in-frame clones, though not all of them. Among around 80,000 clones listed, more than 70% were seen once. Source material: peripheral blood. The receptors stem from a man aged 45 to 65 with COVID-19, enrolled during active disease.

The chain is built from TRBV20-1 and TRBJ1-2, with D uncertain. Trimming took off 3 bases at V and 5 bases at J, with 13 bases between the two ends. Germline CDR1 and CDR2: DFQATT and SNEGSKA (reference sequence). CDR3 length equals 13 residues. Written as DNA, the CDR3 is TGCAGTGCTAGTACGTCAACGGAGTATGGCTACACCTTC. Its protein product is CSASTSTEYGYTF.

The chain links TRBV20-1 to TRBJ1-6; D not certain. V was cut by 3 bases and J by 9 bases, with 15 bases left in between. The CDR3 totals 14 residues. Germline V lookup: CDR1 DFQATT, CDR2 SNEGSKA (reference sequence). The CDR3 region is CSASVSLSSSPLHF. The CDR3 DNA follows: TGCAGTGCTAGTGTCAGTCTATCTAGTTCACCCCTCCACTTT.

The chain uses TRBV20-1 and TRBJ2-7, with D possibly matching TRBD1 (5 bases). The CDR3 has 13 amino acids. Trimming took off 3 bases at V and 0 bases at J, with 9 bases between the two ends. Germline CDR1 is DFQATT and CDR2 is SNEGSKA (reference sequence). The CDR3 is CSASADNSYEQYF. DNA for the CDR3: TGCAGTGCTAGTGCGGACAACTCCTACGAGCAGTACTTC.

The V gene is TRBV13, the J gene TRBJ2-5, with TRBD2 matching over 7 bases. The CDR3 has 15 residues. Germline V gene sequence: CDR1 PRHDT, CDR2 FYEKMQ (reference sequence). V lost 4 bases and J lost 11; bases outside the gene matches: 16. DNA for the CDR3: TGTGCCAGCAGCTCAAGACCTCTAGCGCAGGGAGGGCAGTACTTC. Protein: CASSSRPLAQGGQYF.